One sample yielded the 7 T cell receptor beta chains listed below, sequenced in a study of spatial heterogeneity in lung cancer. The antigens of these receptors remain unknown. Broader study findings: Mutation tallies in tumors tracked expanded intratumoral alpha and beta TCR counts.

TCRdb redid the calling of the 5' RACE reads with MiXCR, one entry per CDR3 protein. The sample holds about 100,000 distinct CDR3 sequences; 4.4% are singletons and the top ten take approximately 21%. The time point here: sample taken at primary tumor resection. Sequencing was performed on lung tumor tissue, taken at surgery. These receptors were collected from a male donor with early-stage non-small cell lung cancer.

The V and J genes are TRBV10-3 and TRBJ1-3; D not certain. The CDR3 runs 13 residues. Germline assignment: CDR1 ENHRY and CDR2 SYGVKD. V lost 1 base to trimming and J lost 1 base, with 2 bases between them. The CDR3 spells CAISEFSGNTIYF. CDR3 bases: TGTGCCATCAGTGAGTTTTCTGGAAACACCATATATTTT.

The chain joins TRBV6-1 to TRBJ2-3; 8 positions agree with TRBD1. The CDR3 sequence is 15 residues long. The V gene's germline CDR1 is MNHNS and CDR2 SASEGT. J gave up 0 bases and V 6 bases, and 5 bases lay outside the gene matches. The CDR3 sequence: CASSETGASTDTQYF. The CDR3 bases are TGTGCCAGCAGCGAGACAGGGGCTAGCACAGATACGCAGTATTTT.

This clonotype was seen more than once but under ten times. This chain joins TRBV6-1 and TRBJ1-1; unclear D gene. V was shortened by 3 bases and J by 5 bases, with 16 bases between the two germline ends. There are 15 residues in the CDR3. Germline values: CDR1 MNHNS, CDR2 SASEGT. The DNA for the CDR3 is TGTGCCAGCAGTGACTACCCGACGGCCCGGACTGAAGCTTTCTTT. Amino acids: CASSDYPTARTEAFF.

This clonotype appeared many times. The V call is TRBV11-3, the J call TRBJ2-1; D call uncertain. Germline CDR1 SGHNT, CDR2 YENEEA. The ends were cut back, 3 bases at V and 4 bases at J, with 7 bases in the middle. This CDR3 contains 13 residues. The CDR3 region is CASSLSGYNEQFF. The DNA for the CDR3 is TGTGCCAGCAGCTTGTCGGGTTACAATGAGCAGTTCTTC.

This clonotype was recorded at least ten times. The chain is built from TRBV7-2 and TRBJ2-2; 9 bases line up with TRBD2. The trim removed 2 bases at V and 4 bases at J, leaving 5 bases unmatched. CDR3 length: 16 residues. Germline assignment: CDR1 SGHTA and CDR2 FQGNSA. The CDR3 here is CASSLPSGRITGELFF. CDR3 bases: TGTGCCAGCAGCTTACCCAGCGGGAGGATCACCGGGGAGCTGTTTTTT.

This clonotype was counted many times. The chain has TRBV28 and TRBJ2-7; the match to TRBD1 covers 7 bases. V was pared by 9 bases and J by 1 base, with 3 bases of the junction left unmatched. CDR3 length: 12 amino acids. Germline V gene sequence: CDR1 MDHEN, CDR2 SYDVKM. CDR3 nucleotide sequence: TGTGCCAGTCACAGGGGATCCTACGAGCAGTACTTC. Encoded protein: CASHRGSYEQYF.

This clonotype was observed many times. The chain couples TRBV5-1 to TRBJ2-7; D possibly corresponds to TRBD1 (5 bases). The CDR3 is 16 amino acids. Trimming removed 0 bases at V and 3 bases at J, with 16 bases between. Germline lookup yields CDR1 SGHRS and CDR2 YFSETQ. The CDR3 nucleotides read TGCGCCAGCAGCTTGGAAGGGTGGCAGGGCGGCTACGAGCAGTACTTC. Encoded protein: CASSLEGWQGGYEQYF.